One sample yielded the 27 T cell receptor beta chains listed below, sequenced in a study of T cells in Graves' hyperthyroidism and ophthalmopathy. TCR beta CDR3 sequences were amplified from RNA transcripts. HTBI primers were used for first-round RT-PCR of the TCR CDR3. MiXCR was run by TCRdb on the multiplex PCR reads, yielding one entry per CDR3 protein. In the table there are about 250,000 distinct CDR3 sequences, around 15% of which are singletons. Specimen: blood. All receptors come from a woman in her forties or fifties with Graves' hyperthyroidism that later progressed to Graves' ophthalmopathy.

This clonotype came up many times. The chain links TRBV18 to TRBJ1-1; a possible D gene is TRBD1 (6 bases). CDR1 and CDR2 from the germline V gene are KGHSH and LQKENI. The CDR3 loop spans 16 amino acids. Trimming removed 2 bases at V and 3 bases at J, with 16 bases between. CDR3 loop: CASSPVQGRTYTEAFF. The CDR3 region has the DNA TGTGCCAGCTCACCAGTCCAGGGGAGAACTTACACTGAAGCTTTCTTT.

This clonotype has at least ten counts. The chain uses TRBV28 and TRBJ1-5, with D tentatively TRBD1 (5 bases). V lost 3 bases to trimming and J lost 0 bases, with 9 bases between them. This CDR3 spans 15 amino acids. From germline, CDR1 is MDHEN and CDR2 SYDVKM. The CDR3 spells CASSLGPYSNQPQHF. CDR3 DNA: TGTGCCAGCAGTTTGGGACCTTATAGCAATCAGCCCCAGCATTTT.

This clonotype was detected many times. V usage is TRBV27 and J usage is TRBJ2-7; D call uncertain. This CDR3 spans 14 amino acids. V lost 2 bases, J lost 0 bases, and 8 bases lay in between. CDR1 and CDR2 from the germline V gene are MNHEY and SMNVEV (reference sequence). CDR3 sequence (DNA): TGTGCCAGCAGTTTAAGACTTAGCTCCTACGAGCAGTACTTC. Translating gives CASSLRLSSYEQYF.

This clonotype occurred many times. This chain uses TRBV30 with TRBJ2-3; no clear D. The CDR3 is 14 amino acids. The V gene's germline CDR1 is GTSNPN and CDR2 SVGIG (reference sequence). With 1 base removed from V and 4 bases from J, the gap between germline ends came to 12 bases. In DNA, the CDR3 is TGTGCCTGGAGTGGAGTACGAGGCGCAGATACGCAGTATTTT. This sequence encodes CAWSGVRGADTQYF.

This clonotype was seen ten or more times. The rearrangement joins TRBV5-6 to TRBJ1-5, with a tentative D call TRBD1 (6 bases). There are 14 residues in the CDR3. V lost 2 bases and J 6 bases, leaving 12 bases between the germline ends. Looked up from germline, CDR1 is SGHDT and CDR2 is YYEEEE. In nucleotides, the CDR3 is TGTGCCAGCAGCTTTGGACAGTTTCCTCAGCCCCAGCATTTT. Amino acid sequence: CASSFGQFPQPQHF.

Ten or more counts support this clonotype. The chain carries TRBV7-3 and TRBJ2-1; 7 bases line up with TRBD1. Germline V CDR1 and CDR2: SGHTA, FQGTGA. V was clipped by 3 bases and J by 8 bases; unmatched bases: 7. CDR3 length: 14 residues. The CDR3 nucleotides read TGTGCCAGCAGCTTGATGACAGGGCTGGATGAGCAGTTCTTC. Protein: CASSLMTGLDEQFF.

This clonotype was observed many times. This chain connects TRBV20-1 to TRBJ1-1, with 12 bases that match TRBD1. The CDR3 is 15 amino acids. V was clipped by 5 bases and J by 1 base; unmatched bases: 5. Germline lookup yields CDR1 DFQATT and CDR2 SNEGSKA (reference sequence). The CDR3 protein is CSAAGQGAGNTEAFF. In nucleotides, the CDR3 is TGCAGTGCTGCGGGACAGGGGGCTGGGAACACTGAAGCTTTCTTT.

The chain couples TRBV20-1 to TRBJ1-2; D is unclear. There are 9 residues in the CDR3. The V gene's germline CDR1 is DFQATT and CDR2 SNEGSKA (reference sequence). CDR3 nucleotides: TGCAGCATGGGGTATGGCTACACCTTC. Residues: CSMGYGYTF.

The chain uses TRBV14 and TRBJ2-3; weak D call: TRBD2 (5 bases). This CDR3 spans 16 amino acids. CDR1 and CDR2 from the germline V gene are SGHDN and FVKESK. V gave up 4 bases and J gave up 1 base, with 15 bases separating them. The CDR3 region is CASSPPRGVGTDTQYF. In nucleotides, the CDR3 is TGTGCCAGCAGCCCTCCCCGGGGAGTGGGCACAGATACGCAGTATTTT.

The chain links TRBV25-1 to TRBJ1-4; D remains ambiguous. Trimming took off 1 base at V and 7 bases at J, with 13 bases between the two ends. Germline assignment: CDR1 MGHDK and CDR2 SYGVNS. The CDR3 consists of 15 residues. The CDR3 region is CASSESTVVAEKLFF. As DNA, the CDR3 is TGTGCCAGCAGTGAATCCACAGTAGTTGCTGAAAAACTGTTTTTT.

V is TRBV18 and J is TRBJ1-3; TRBD1 aligns across 10 bases. The CDR3 consists of 21 residues. V lost 6 bases and J lost 2; bases outside the gene matches: 22. Germline V gene data show CDR1 as KGHSH and CDR2 as LQKENI. CDR3 in amino acids: CASSPGQGTIDYLSAGNTIYF. The DNA for the CDR3 is TGTGCCAGCTCGCCGGGACAGGGGACCATTGACTACCTCTCTGCTGGAAACACCATATATTTT.

The chain links TRBV9 to TRBJ2-1; weak D call: TRBD2 (5 bases). Trimming took off 3 bases at V and 4 bases at J, with 14 bases between the two ends. From germline, CDR1 is SGDLS and CDR2 YYNGEE. CDR3 size: 15 residues. The CDR3 protein is CASSAQLDWYNEQFF. The CDR3 DNA is TGTGCCAGCAGCGCCCAACTAGATTGGTACAATGAGCAGTTCTTC.

This clonotype was counted many times. The genes are TRBV11-2 and TRBJ2-7; TRBD1 is a possible D gene (6 bases). The CDR3 is 15 amino acids. Trimming took off 0 bases at V and 4 bases at J, with 13 bases between the two ends. Per germline, CDR1 SGHAT and CDR2 FQNNGV. Written as DNA, the CDR3 is TGTGCCAGCAGCTTAGAAACCGGGACATTATACGAGCAGTACTTC. Residues: CASSLETGTLYEQYF.

The chain links TRBV5-6 to TRBJ2-7; TRBD1 or TRBD2 may be the D gene (6 bases each). V was shortened by 1 base and J by 6 bases, with 8 bases between the two germline ends. This CDR3 is built from 12 residues. In germline, CDR1 is SGHDT, CDR2 YYEEEE. The CDR3: CASSLKGGEQYF. The CDR3 region has the DNA TGTGCCAGCAGCTTGAAGGGGGGCGAGCAGTACTTC.

In its sample, this clonotype was seen many times. CDR3 sequence reads: CASSYLRGTEETQYF. In DNA, the CDR3 is TGTGCCAGCAGTTACCTTAGGGGGACAGAAGAGACCCAGTACTTC. The chain joins TRBV28 to TRBJ2-5; 7 bases fit TRBD1. CDR1 and CDR2 from the germline V gene are MDHEN and SYDVKM. Trimming took 4 bases from V and 3 from J; bases not matched to a gene: 8. This CDR3 has 15 residues.

The gene calls are TRBV5-8 and TRBJ2-7; 10 positions match TRBD1. Germline loops: CDR1 SGHTS, CDR2 YDEGEE. V shed 3 bases and J 1 base; nucleotides not matched to a gene: 4. The length of the CDR3 is 15 residues. The chain's CDR3 is CASSSDRGISYEQYF. The CDR3 DNA is TGTGCCAGCAGCTCGGACAGGGGGATATCCTACGAGCAGTACTTC. Full variable domain (outside the CDR3, taken from reference TRBV5-8 and TRBJ2-7): EAGVTQSPTHLIKTRGQQATLRCSPISGHTSVYWYQQALGLGLQFLLWYDEGEERNRGNFPPRFSGRQFPNYSSELNVNALELEDSALYLCASSSDRGISYEQYFGPGTRLTVT.

The chain couples TRBV20-1 to TRBJ1-2; 7 bases agree with TRBD1. The trim removed 1 base at V and 3 bases at J, leaving 2 bases unmatched. Per germline, CDR1 DFQATT and CDR2 SNEGSKA (reference sequence). This CDR3 region has 13 residues. CDR3 in amino acids: CSARATGDYGYTF. The CDR3 nucleotides read TGCAGTGCTAGAGCTACAGGGGACTATGGCTACACCTTC.

CDR3 in DNA: TGCGCCAGCAGCTTGTTGACAGGCCCCACAATCGTCTACGAGCAGTACTTC. Its translation is CASSLLTGPTIVYEQYF. This chain joins TRBV5-1 and TRBJ2-7, with a tentative D call TRBD1 (6 bases). CDR1 is SGHRS and CDR2 is YFSETQ in the germline V gene. V was shortened by 1 base and J by 3 bases, with 20 bases between the two germline ends. The CDR3 length is 17 residues.

This chain joins TRBV4-1 and TRBJ1-5, with no clear D. Germline loops: CDR1 MGHRA, CDR2 YSYEKL. V gave up 3 bases and J gave up 8 bases, with 17 bases separating them. The CDR3 has 15 amino acids. As DNA, the CDR3 is TGCGCCAGCAGCCAGGCCTTAGGATTCCCCAAGCCCCAGCATTTT. Its translation is CASSQALGFPKPQHF.

This chain connects TRBV5-6 to TRBJ2-7; 8 bases match TRBD1. The CDR3 consists of 14 residues. The V gene's germline CDR1 is SGHDT and CDR2 YYEEEE. After removal of 3 bases from V and 3 bases from J, the junction contained 5 bases not matched to a gene. In DNA form, the CDR3 reads TGTGCCAGCAGCTCTTGGGACAGGCACTACGAGCAGTACTTC. This encodes CASSSWDRHYEQYF.

The V gene is TRBV20-1, the J gene TRBJ2-7; no definite D call. Germline CDR1 is DFQATT and CDR2 is SNEGSKA (reference sequence). The CDR3 spans 14 residues. With 0 bases removed from V and 2 bases from J, the gap between germline ends came to 11 bases. The CDR3, as DNA: TGCAGTGCTAGAGAAACGACTGGAACCTACGAGCAGTACTTC. Its translation is CSARETTGTYEQYF.

This clonotype was counted a few times. V usage is TRBV20-1 and J usage is TRBJ2-7, with 10 positions matching TRBD2. The CDR3 runs 17 residues. Germline CDR1 and CDR2: DFQATT and SNEGSKA (reference sequence). J gave up 4 bases and V 3 bases, and 15 bases lay outside the gene matches. The DNA of the CDR3 is TGCAGTGCTAGCCCTCTAGGAGCGGGAGGGGGTCAGTACGAGCAGTACTTC. Protein: CSASPLGAGGGQYEQYF.

This clonotype occurred many times. The chain recombines TRBV20-1 with TRBJ1-5, with D maybe TRBD1 (5 bases). There are 14 residues in the CDR3. Germline CDR1 reads DFQATT; CDR2 reads SNEGSKA (reference sequence). V was pared by 5 bases and J by 4 bases, with 15 bases between. The CDR3 DNA reads TGCAGTGCTGGGTCCGGGACCGCTAATCAGCCCCAGCATTTT. Its translation: CSAGSGTANQPQHF.

This clonotype occurred many times. This sequence joins TRBV6-2 or TRBV6-3 and TRBJ2-2; no clear D gene. CDR1 is MNHEY and CDR2 is SVGEGT in the germline V gene. V lost 6 bases, J lost 0 bases, and 5 bases lay in between. This CDR3 has 13 amino acids. For the CDR3, the DNA is TGTGCCAGCAGCCCAGCGAACACCGGGGAGCTGTTTTTT. This translates into CASSPANTGELFF.

This chain joins TRBV6-1 and TRBJ1-2; D is undetermined. Deletions cut 2 bases from V and 0 bases from J, with 10 bases between. CDR3 length: 15 residues. CDR1 is MNHNS and CDR2 is SASEGT in the germline V gene. The CDR3 DNA reads TGTGCCAGCAGTGAAAGTACCCTATCTAACTATGGCTACACCTTC. The encoded protein is CASSESTLSNYGYTF.

This clonotype was observed a few times. The chain couples TRBV7-9 to TRBJ1-3; TRBD1 is a possible D gene (6 bases). The CDR3 runs 14 residues. Germline assignment: CDR1 SEHNR and CDR2 FQNEAQ (reference sequence). V was pared by 1 base and J by 6 bases, with 10 bases between. The CDR3 coding sequence is TGTGCCAGCAGCTTAGTGGGACATGAAAACACCATATATTTT. This encodes CASSLVGHENTIYF.

In this sample, this clonotype turned up many times. The chain joins TRBV5-1 to TRBJ1-6; weak D call: TRBD1 (5 bases). The germline V and J ends were trimmed by 4 bases and 10 bases, with 12 bases remaining between them. CDR1 and CDR2 (germline): SGHRS, YFSETQ. The CDR3 covers 13 residues. The CDR3: CASSAYWGSPLHF. The CDR3 nucleotides are TGCGCCAGCAGCGCCTACTGGGGCTCACCCCTCCACTTT.